This T cell receptor beta chain was obtained from a study of shared clonotypes between healthy human individuals. The overall study: Aged 18 to 49, the donors were two women and a few men.

V was cut by 2 bases and J by 0 bases, with 8 bases left in between. Looked up from germline, CDR1 is SGHDN and CDR2 is FVKESK. The CDR3 is 15 amino acids. Adult donors, all healthy and HIV-negative, had no recent acute infections or vaccinations. The donor cohort consisted entirely of Caucasian adults residing in Nashville, Tennessee. CD4+ cells yielded CD45RA+ naive and CD45RA-negative memory subsets. Using immunoSEQ multiplex PCR, the repertoire was profiled, and TCRdb retains in-frame clones only, with some absent. The sample includes around 2.3 million clones, 90% to 97% of them seen just once. Sequenced input: naive CD4+ T cells sorted from blood. Subset noted: CD45RA+ positively selected. The clonotype was recovered from a man younger than 35 in good health. This chain joins TRBV14 and TRBJ2-1; D possibly corresponds to TRBD2 (6 bases). The CDR3 coding sequence is TGTGCCAGCAGCCAATACGGGGGCTCCTACAATGAGCAGTTCTTC. Translated, it gives CASSQYGGSYNEQFF. Together with reference TRBV14 and TRBJ2-1, the CDR3 gives the full variable domain: EAGVTQFPSHSVIEKGQTVTLRCDPISGHDNLYWYRRVMGKEIKFLLHFVKESKQDESGMPNNRFLAERTGGTYSTLKVQPAELEDSGVYFCASSQYGGSYNEQFFGPGTRLTVL.